This TCR beta chain was identified in a study of blood T cell repertoires in COVID-19. Study summary: The cDNA or gDNA used as material had been derived from T cells, B-cell-depleted T cells, or PBMCs.

Trimming took 2 bases from V and 0 from J, leaving 9 bases between them. Germline-derived CDR1 and CDR2 are SGHNT and YYREEE (reference sequence). The CDR3 contains 15 residues. Original handling: Researchers report that nucleated cell counts were estimated from reference gene primer amplification. Clones were sequenced by immunoSEQ multiplex PCR, and TCRdb holds only the in-frame ones, with some missing. That table gives V, J and clone size, and the DNA gave D and trimming. The data contain 150,000 to 200,000 clones, roughly 77% of them singletons. The chain links TRBV5-4 to TRBJ1-5; the D gene is possibly TRBD1 (6 bases). This receptor was obtained from a human donor in a cohort sampled during active COVID-19. Sequencing was performed on peripheral blood. For the CDR3, the DNA is TGTGCCAGCAGCTTACAGGGAGATAGCAATCAGCCCCAGCATTTT. Translated: CASSLQGDSNQPQHF.